The sequence of this TCR beta chain was determined in a study of a mutant IDH1 vaccine in newly diagnosed glioma. Across the whole study: Vaccination was launched 4-6 weeks after radiotherapy alone, or with temozolomide cycles. Broader study findings: Seemingly, pseudoprogression had no relation to changes in the top peripheral T cell clonotypes.

The time point was: week 11, during vaccination. Topical imiquimod accompanied each vaccine dose, which consisted of 300 ug of mutant IDH1 20-mer peptide. V shed 4 bases, J shed 12 bases, and the junction held 5 bases outside the gene matches. The V gene's germline CDR1 is SGHTA and CDR2 FQGNSA. The CDR3 contains 12 residues. A few counts support this clone. Its matching antigen is unknown. TCRdb's copy holds only in-frame clones and misses some; the assay was immunoSEQ multiplex PCR. The top ten hold 5% to 6% of the sample, which has about 130,000 clones, around 80% seen once. The sample in question was PBMCs, obtained from a glioma patient whose treatment included an IDH1 peptide vaccine. The TCR comes from a man in his forties with glioma. This chain connects TRBV7-2 to TRBJ1-5, with 8 bases fitting TRBD1. The CDR3 protein is CASSSRTGFQHF. In DNA form, the CDR3 reads TGTGCCAGCAGCTCACGGACAGGGTTCCAGCATTTT.